This TCR beta chain derives from a study of CD8+ T cells in alopecia areata. For the study at large: Twice a day, 5 to 10 mg of oral tofacitinib was administered to treated patients.

As concerns this clone: Antigen specificity is unknown.

Whole-study findings and limits: Resident alphabeta T-cell populations of normal skin are likewise subject to sequencing in scalp samples. Lesional scalp, especially alopecia totalis/universalis, showed higher clonality than normal scalp.

It was cDNA, reverse transcribed from extracted RNA, that served as the sequencing template. Profiling relied on immunoSEQ multiplex PCR, and the TCRdb table lists in-frame clones only, not all of them. This table has around 180,000 clones, about three fifths appearing once. Trimming removed 4 bases at V and 3 bases at J, with 18 bases between. Germline assignment: CDR1 SGHTA and CDR2 FQGNSA. This CDR3 spans 16 amino acids. Documented treatment: oral pan-JAK inhibitor, 5-10 mg twice daily. Alopecia areata patients had lesional scalp punch biopsies and peripheral blood taken from them. This TCR derives from a human donor with alopecia areata. This rearrangement joins TRBV7-2 to TRBJ1-2; maybe TRBD1 (6 bases). This specimen was CD4+ T cells sorted from blood, taken at week 49, from a patient treated with tofacitinib. The CDR3 coding sequence is TGTGCCAGCAGCTCGAAGACAGGAGCCAAAGACTATGGCTACACCTTC. It yields the protein CASSSKTGAKDYGYTF.